This T cell receptor beta chain originates from a study of early T cells in non-severe SARS-CoV-2 infection. Looking at the study overall: Sequenced bulk RNA came from whole blood that was unsorted, and chains were unpaired. Study-level findings and limits: Lookups in VDJdb leaned toward anti-spike CD8 responses and missed private and CD4 specificities.

Each single cDNA molecule received a unique molecular identifier. One entry per CDR3 protein results from TCRdb running MiXCR on the 5' RACE reads. Of more than 90,000 distinct CDR3 sequences listed, less than 15% are singletons. Concerning this clonotype itself: Its antigen remains unknown.

The CDR3 length is 15 residues. Trimming took 0 bases from V and 3 from J, leaving 10 bases between them. The V gene's germline CDR1 is SGHKS and CDR2 YYEKEE (reference sequence). The receptor comes from an adult who was a healthcare worker with PCR-confirmed SARS-CoV-2 infection or an uninfected control (not recorded which). The V and J genes are TRBV5-5 and TRBJ2-1; possibly TRBD1 for D (6 bases). Sequencing was carried out using whole blood. The chain's CDR3 is CASSLGGTIYNEQFF. The CDR3 nucleotides are TGTGCCAGCAGCTTGGGGGGGACAATCTACAATGAGCAGTTCTTC. Combining the CDR3 with reference TRBV5-5 and TRBJ2-1 gives the whole variable domain DAGVTQSPTHLIKTRGQQVTLRCSPISGHKSVSWYQQVLGQGPQFIFQYYEKEERGRGNFPDRFSARQFPNYSSELNVNALLLGDSALYLCASSLGGTIYNEQFFGPGTRLTVL.